This T cell receptor (beta chain) was captured in a study of control samples from healthy donors and cancer patients (dated by TCRdb to about 2020). With respect to this clone: Its antigen target is currently unknown. No much larger clone is present one base from it, and per-base qualities are unavailable.

Libraries were prepared through the immunoSEQ multiplex PCR assay. In its TCRdb copy, this immuneACCESS table keeps in-frame sequences only and misses some clones. Where compared with another copy, unresolved V genes explain less than half of these, and the others have no known cause. This sample holds approximately 140,000 clones; 80% to 95% were observed only once. More than 5% of the sample rests with the top ten. From a lookup of the germline V gene, CDR1 and CDR2 are SQVTM and ANQGSEA. Spanning cysteine to phenylalanine, the CDR3 consists of 11 amino acids. CDR3 DNA is the only sequence kept; it has 33 bases, read in frame from the first base. Trimming removed 5 bases from V and 6 bases from J, leaving 7 bases between the germline ends.

This chain is built from TRBV29-1 and TRBJ2-2, with an unclear D gene assignment. The TCR sequence derives from a man in his late teens or twenties in good health. Sample: blood. In nucleotides, the sequence is TGCAGCGTTCTTGAATCCGGGGAGCTGTTTTTT. The encoded protein is CSVLESGELFF.